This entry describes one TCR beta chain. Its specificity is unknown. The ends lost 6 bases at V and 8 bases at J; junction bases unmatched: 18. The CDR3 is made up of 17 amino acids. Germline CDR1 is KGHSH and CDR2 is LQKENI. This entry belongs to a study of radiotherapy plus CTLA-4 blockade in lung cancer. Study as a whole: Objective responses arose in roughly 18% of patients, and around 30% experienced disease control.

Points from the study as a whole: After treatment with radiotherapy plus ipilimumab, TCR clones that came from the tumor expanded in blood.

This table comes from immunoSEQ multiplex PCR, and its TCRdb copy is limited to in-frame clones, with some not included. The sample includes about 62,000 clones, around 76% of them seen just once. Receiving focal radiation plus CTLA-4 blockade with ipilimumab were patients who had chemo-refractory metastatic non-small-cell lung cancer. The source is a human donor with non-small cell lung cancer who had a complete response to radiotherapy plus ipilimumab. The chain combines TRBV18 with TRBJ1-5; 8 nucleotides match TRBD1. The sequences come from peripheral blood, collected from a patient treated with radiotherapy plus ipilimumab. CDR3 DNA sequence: TGTGCCAGCTCGTACGAAGGGGCTTTTGACAGGGGCGAGCCCCAGCATTTT. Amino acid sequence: CASSYEGAFDRGEPQHF.